These 7 T cell receptor beta chains originate from one sample sequenced in a study of CD4 T cells in relation to SARS-CoV-2 and coronaviruses. The protocol was immunoSEQ multiplex PCR, while the TCRdb copy is restricted to in-frame clones and leaves out a portion. The table has approximately 50,000 clones, roughly nine tenths seen once. Material for sequencing was naive CD4+ T cells from PBMCs. This sample's subset: naive CD4+ T cells isolated by negative enrichment. These TCRs come from an adult with COVID-19.

The CDR3 DNA sequence: TGTGCCAGCAGTTACGGACAGGGGAGGACTGAAGCTTTCTTT. Translation gives CASSYGQGRTEAFF. V usage is TRBV6-5 and J usage is TRBJ1-1; TRBD1 agrees at 9 bases. Germline CDR1 is MNHEY and CDR2 is SVGAGI. This CDR3 comprises 14 residues. V shed 2 bases, J shed 5 bases, and the junction held 3 bases outside the gene matches.

The genes are TRBV19 and TRBJ1-5; no reliable D call. Per germline, CDR1 LNHDA and CDR2 SQIVND (reference sequence). V lost 7 bases, J lost 1 base, and 8 bases lay in between. The CDR3 is made up of 13 amino acids. Here the CDR3 reads CASKVKSNQPQHF. CDR3 DNA sequence: TGTGCCAGTAAGGTAAAGAGCAATCAGCCCCAGCATTTT.

The J gene is TRBJ2-2, the V gene TRBV6-5; the match to TRBD1 covers 10 bases. This CDR3 comprises 15 residues. The germline V gene has CDR1 MNHEY and CDR2 SVGAGI. The V gene end was trimmed by 9 bases and the J gene end by 6 bases; junction bases not matched to a gene: 10. CDR3 in amino acids: CASPGTGVYSGELFF. In DNA form, the CDR3 reads TGTGCCAGTCCGGGGACAGGGGTGTATTCCGGGGAGCTGTTTTTT.

This clone showed up just a few times. The chain has TRBV19 and TRBJ2-7; D is undetermined. V was cut by 5 bases and J by 5 bases, with 7 bases left in between. The CDR3 contains 11 residues. Germline loops: CDR1 LNHDA, CDR2 SQIVND (reference sequence). The CDR3 nucleotides are TGTGCCAGTAGTGGAGCCGACGAGCAGTACTTC. The encoded protein is CASSGADEQYF.

The chain has TRBV5-1 and TRBJ2-2; the match to TRBD2 covers 11 bases. Germline assignment: CDR1 SGHRS and CDR2 YFSETQ. The V and J ends lost 4 bases and 3 bases, in that order; junction bases with no gene match: 8. The CDR3 totals 17 residues. The CDR3 region is CASSTGTSGFYTGELFF. The CDR3 coding sequence is TGCGCCAGCAGCACCGGGACTAGCGGATTTTACACCGGGGAGCTGTTTTTT.

This clone was counted once. This sequence joins TRBV5-4 and TRBJ2-1; 14 bases are shared with TRBD2. The CDR3 extends over 16 amino acids. The J segment lost 6 bases and the V segment lost 4 bases, leaving 6 bases of the junction unmatched. Germline V gene data show CDR1 as SGHNT and CDR2 as YYREEE (reference sequence). CDR3 in DNA: TGTGCCAGCAGCCCGGTCGGACTAGCGGGAGGCAATGAGCAGTTCTTC. Its protein is CASSPVGLAGGNEQFF.

In DNA form, the CDR3 reads TGTGCCACCAGCCGGGACAGGGTAGTTGATACGCAGTATTTT. Translating it yields CATSRDRVVDTQYF. The chain couples TRBV24-1 to TRBJ2-3, with 9 bases that match TRBD1. Germline CDR1 KGHDR, CDR2 SFDVKD. The J segment lost 6 bases and the V segment lost 7 bases, leaving 7 bases of the junction unmatched. The CDR3 is 14 amino acids.